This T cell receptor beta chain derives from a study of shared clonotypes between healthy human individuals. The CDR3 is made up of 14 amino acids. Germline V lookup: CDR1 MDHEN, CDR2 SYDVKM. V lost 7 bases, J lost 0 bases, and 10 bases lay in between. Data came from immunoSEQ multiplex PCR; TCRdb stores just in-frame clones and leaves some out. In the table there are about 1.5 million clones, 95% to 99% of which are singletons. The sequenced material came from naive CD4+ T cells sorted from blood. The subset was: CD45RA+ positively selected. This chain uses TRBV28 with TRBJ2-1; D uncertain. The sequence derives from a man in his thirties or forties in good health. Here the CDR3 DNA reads TGTGCCAGCACCCCCCCTGGCTCCTACAATGAGCAGTTCTTC. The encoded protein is CASTPPGSYNEQFF.